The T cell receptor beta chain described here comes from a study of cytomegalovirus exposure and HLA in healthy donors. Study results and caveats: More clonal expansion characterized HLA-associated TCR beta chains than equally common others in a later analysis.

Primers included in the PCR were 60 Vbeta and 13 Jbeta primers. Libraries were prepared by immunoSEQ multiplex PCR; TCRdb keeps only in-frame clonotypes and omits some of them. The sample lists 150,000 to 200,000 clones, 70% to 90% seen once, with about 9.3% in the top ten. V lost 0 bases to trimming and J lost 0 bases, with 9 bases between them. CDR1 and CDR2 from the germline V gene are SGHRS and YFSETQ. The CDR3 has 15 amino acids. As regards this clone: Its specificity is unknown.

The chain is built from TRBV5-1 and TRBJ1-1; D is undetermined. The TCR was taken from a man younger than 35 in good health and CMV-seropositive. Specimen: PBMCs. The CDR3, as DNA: TGCGCCAGCAGCTTGGGACCGGAGATGAACACTGAAGCTTTCTTT. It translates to CASSLGPEMNTEAFF.